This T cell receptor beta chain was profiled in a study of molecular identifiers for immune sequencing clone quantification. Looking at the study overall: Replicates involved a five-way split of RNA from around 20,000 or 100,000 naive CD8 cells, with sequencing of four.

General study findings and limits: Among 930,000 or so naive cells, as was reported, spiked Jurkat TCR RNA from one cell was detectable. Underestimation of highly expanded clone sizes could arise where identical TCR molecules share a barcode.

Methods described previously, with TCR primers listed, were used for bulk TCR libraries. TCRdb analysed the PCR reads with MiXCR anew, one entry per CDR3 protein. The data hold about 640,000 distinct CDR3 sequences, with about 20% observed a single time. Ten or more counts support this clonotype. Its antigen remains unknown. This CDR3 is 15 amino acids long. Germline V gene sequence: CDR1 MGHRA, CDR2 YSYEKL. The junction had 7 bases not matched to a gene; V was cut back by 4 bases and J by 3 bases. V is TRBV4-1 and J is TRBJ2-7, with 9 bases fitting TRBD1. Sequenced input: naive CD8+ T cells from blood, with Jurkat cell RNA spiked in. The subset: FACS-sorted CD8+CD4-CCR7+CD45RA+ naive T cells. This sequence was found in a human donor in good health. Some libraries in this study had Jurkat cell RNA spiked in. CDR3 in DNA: TGCGCCAGCAGCCCCCTACAGGGACAGGGCTACGAGCAGTACTTC. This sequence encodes CASSPLQGQGYEQYF.